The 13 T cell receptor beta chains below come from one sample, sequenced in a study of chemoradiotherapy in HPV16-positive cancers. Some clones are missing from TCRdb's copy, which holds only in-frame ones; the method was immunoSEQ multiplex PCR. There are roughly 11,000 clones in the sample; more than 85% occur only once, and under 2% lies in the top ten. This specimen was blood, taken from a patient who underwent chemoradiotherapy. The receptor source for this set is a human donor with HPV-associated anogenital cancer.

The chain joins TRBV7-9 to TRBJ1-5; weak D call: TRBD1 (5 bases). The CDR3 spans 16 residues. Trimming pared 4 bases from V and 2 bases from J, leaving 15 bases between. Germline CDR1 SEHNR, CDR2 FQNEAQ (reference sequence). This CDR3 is CASSSDERGGNQPQHF. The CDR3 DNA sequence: TGTGCCAGCAGCTCGGATGAACGGGGGGGCAATCAGCCCCAGCATTTT.

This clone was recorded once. CDR3 sequence (DNA): TGTGCCAGCTCACCAGCGACAGGGGGAATGAACACTGAAGCTTTCTTT. Its translation: CASSPATGGMNTEAFF. The chain carries TRBV18 and TRBJ1-1; 9 nucleotides line up with TRBD1. CDR1 is KGHSH and CDR2 is LQKENI in the germline V gene. The CDR3 spans 16 residues. V dropped 2 bases and J dropped 0; count of bases not matched to a gene: 4.

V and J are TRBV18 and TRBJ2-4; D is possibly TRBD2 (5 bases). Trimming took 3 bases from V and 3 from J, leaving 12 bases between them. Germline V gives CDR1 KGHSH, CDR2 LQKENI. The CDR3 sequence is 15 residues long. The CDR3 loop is CASSPFERVKNIQYF. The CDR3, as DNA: TGTGCCAGCTCACCTTTTGAGAGGGTCAAAAACATTCAGTACTTC.

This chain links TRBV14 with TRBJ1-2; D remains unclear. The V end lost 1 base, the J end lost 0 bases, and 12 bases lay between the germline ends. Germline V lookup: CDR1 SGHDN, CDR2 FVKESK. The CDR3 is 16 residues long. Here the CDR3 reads CASSQGERLANYGYTF. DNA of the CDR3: TGTGCCAGCAGCCAAGGGGAGCGCTTAGCTAACTATGGCTACACCTTC.

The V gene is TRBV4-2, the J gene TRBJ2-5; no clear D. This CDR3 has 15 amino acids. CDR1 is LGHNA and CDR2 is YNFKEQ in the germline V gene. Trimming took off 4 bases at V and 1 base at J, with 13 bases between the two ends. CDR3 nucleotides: TGTGCCAGCAGCCCGACCAGTGGCAGCCAAGAGACCCAGTACTTC. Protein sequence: CASSPTSGSQETQYF.

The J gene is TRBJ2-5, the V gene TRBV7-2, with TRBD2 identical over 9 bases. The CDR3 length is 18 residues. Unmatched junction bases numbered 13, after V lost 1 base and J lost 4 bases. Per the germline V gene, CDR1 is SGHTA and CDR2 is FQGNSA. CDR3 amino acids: CASSLVAMLAGNRETQYF. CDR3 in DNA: TGTGCCAGCAGCTTAGTAGCGATGCTAGCGGGGAATCGAGAGACCCAGTACTTC.

This CDR3 reads CASSKPGADLAKNIQYF. CDR3 in DNA: TGTGCCAGCAGCAAACCGGGAGCGGACCTAGCCAAAAACATTCAGTACTTC. The chain joins TRBV5-8 to TRBJ2-4; D possibly corresponds to TRBD2 (6 bases). Trimming removed 4 bases at V and 0 bases at J, with 17 bases between. The CDR3 runs 17 residues. The V gene's germline CDR1 is SGHTS and CDR2 YDEGEE.

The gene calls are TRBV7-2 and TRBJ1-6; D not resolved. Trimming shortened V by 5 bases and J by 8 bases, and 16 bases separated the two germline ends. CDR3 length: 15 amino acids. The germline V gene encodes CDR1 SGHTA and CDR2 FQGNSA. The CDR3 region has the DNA TGTGCCAGCAGCCCGTGGGTAGGGTCGGATTCACCCCTCCACTTT. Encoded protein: CASSPWVGSDSPLHF.

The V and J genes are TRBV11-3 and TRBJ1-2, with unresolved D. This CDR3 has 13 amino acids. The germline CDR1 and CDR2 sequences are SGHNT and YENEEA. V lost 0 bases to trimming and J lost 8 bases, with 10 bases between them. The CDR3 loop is CASSLEAGRGYTF. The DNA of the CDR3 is TGTGCCAGCAGCTTAGAGGCAGGAAGGGGCTACACCTTC.

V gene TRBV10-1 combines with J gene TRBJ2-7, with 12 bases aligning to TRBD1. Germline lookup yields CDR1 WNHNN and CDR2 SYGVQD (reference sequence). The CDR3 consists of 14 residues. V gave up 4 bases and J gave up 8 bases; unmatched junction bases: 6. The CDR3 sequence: CASSGDRGRAKQYF. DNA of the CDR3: TGCGCCAGCAGTGGGGACAGGGGGCGGGCGAAGCAGTACTTC.

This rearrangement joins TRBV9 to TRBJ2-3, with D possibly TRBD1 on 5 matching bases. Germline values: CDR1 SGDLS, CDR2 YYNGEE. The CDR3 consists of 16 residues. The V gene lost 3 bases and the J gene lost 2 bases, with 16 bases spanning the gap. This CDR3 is CASSAHHGRATDTQYF. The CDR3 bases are TGTGCCAGCAGCGCCCATCACGGCAGGGCCACAGATACGCAGTATTTT.

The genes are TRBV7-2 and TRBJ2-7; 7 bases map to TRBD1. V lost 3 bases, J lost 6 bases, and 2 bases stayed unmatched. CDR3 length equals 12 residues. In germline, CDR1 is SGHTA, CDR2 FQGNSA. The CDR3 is CASSFNRGEQYF. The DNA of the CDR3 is TGTGCCAGCAGCTTCAACAGGGGCGAGCAGTACTTC.

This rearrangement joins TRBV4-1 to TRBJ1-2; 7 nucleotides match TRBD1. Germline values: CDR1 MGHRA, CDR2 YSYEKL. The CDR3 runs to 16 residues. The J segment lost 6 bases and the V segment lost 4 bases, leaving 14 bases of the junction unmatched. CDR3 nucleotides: TGCGCCAGCAGCCCCGTTGGCGGGACAGCCTCCCATGGCTACACCTTC. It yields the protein CASSPVGGTASHGYTF.